This TCR beta chain was retrieved from a study of blood T cell repertoires in COVID-19. Whole-study context: Sources were T cells, B-cell-depleted T cells, or PBMCs; the material itself was cDNA or gDNA.

In the original processing: Nucleated cell number was recorded as an estimate derived from reference gene primer amplification. Method: immunoSEQ multiplex PCR; TCRdb's copy keeps in-frame clones and lacks some. That table furnishes V, J and clone size, whereas the DNA furnished D and trimming. The profile shows 95,000 to 120,000 clones, about 85% of them singletons. This clone was seen only once. This CDR3 region has 15 residues. CDR1 and CDR2 (germline): SGHDT, YYEEEE. The ends lost 4 bases at V and 1 base at J; junction bases unmatched: 8. The material sequenced was peripheral blood. This TCR derives from a human donor in a cohort sampled during active COVID-19. This chain uses TRBV5-6 with TRBJ2-7; 7 bases are a match to TRBD1. The CDR3 nucleotides are TGTGCCAGCAGCCGACAGGGTCCGGTTTCCTACGAGCAGTACTTC. This encodes CASSRQGPVSYEQYF.